The source of this T cell receptor beta chain is a study of T and B cells in COVID-19 patients. General study points: Highly clonal in active COVID-19, TRB repertoires exceeded healthy-donor diversity and richness at recovery. Patients with COVID-19 reportedly showed strongly skewed T cell receptor beta variable and joining gene usage.

Multiplex PCR with BIOMED2 TRB-A/B primer pools amplified TRB rearrangements. TCRdb re-called the multiplex PCR reads through MiXCR, storing one row per CDR3 protein. The sample has about 14,000 distinct CDR3 sequences; approximately 24% are singletons. TRB was amplified from about 250-500 ng of blood genomic DNA. The CDR3 runs 14 residues. Trimming took 3 bases from V and 4 from J, leaving 9 bases between them. Per the germline V gene, CDR1 is MRHNA and CDR2 is SNTAGT. Points on this clonotype: Antigen unknown.

This TCR was sampled from a human donor who had recovered from COVID-19. The sequenced material came from blood. The chain links TRBV6-4 to TRBJ2-2; D gene ambiguous. The CDR3 reads CASSEDSPTGELFF. In nucleotides, the CDR3 is TGTGCCAGCAGTGAAGACTCGCCCACCGGGGAGCTGTTTTTT.